These 21 T cell receptor beta chains originate from one sample sequenced in a study of blood T cell repertoires in COVID-19. Profiling relied on immunoSEQ multiplex PCR, and the TCRdb table lists in-frame clones only, not all of them. Counted here are fewer than 150,000 clones, 60% to 85% occurring once; the ten biggest clones make up roughly 2.1%. The specimen was peripheral blood. Every receptor here comes from a man aged 70 or older with acute or convalescent COVID-19.

The chain employs TRBV2 and TRBJ1-2; 8 bases match TRBD1. V lost 1 base, J lost 6 bases, and 4 bases stayed unmatched. The germline CDR1 and CDR2 sequences are SNHLY and FYNNEI. The CDR3 extends over 14 amino acids. The CDR3 DNA reads TGTGCCAGCAGTGAAGGGACAGGGCTAGATGGCTACACCTTC. This encodes CASSEGTGLDGYTF.

The V and J genes are TRBV7-2 and TRBJ2-1; 7 bases map to TRBD1. The J segment lost 5 bases and the V segment lost 5 bases, leaving 15 bases of the junction unmatched. CDR1 SGHTA and CDR2 FQGNSA come from the germline V gene. The CDR3 sequence is 17 residues long. CDR3 amino acids: CASSPLRTGRGDNEQFF. The CDR3 DNA is TGTGCCAGCAGCCCCCTCCGGACAGGACGGGGAGACAATGAGCAGTTCTTC.

This clone has a handful of counts. The chain joins TRBV4-2 to TRBJ2-7, with 11 positions matching TRBD1. Germline CDR1 LGHNA, CDR2 YNFKEQ. V shed 7 bases and J 4 bases; nucleotides not matched to a gene: 9. The CDR3 spans 15 residues. The DNA for the CDR3 is TGTGCCAGCACCAGAGGACAGGGGGCGAATTACGAGCAGTACTTC. It translates to CASTRGQGANYEQYF.

The chain uses TRBV5-4 and TRBJ1-1; tentative D call: TRBD1 (5 bases). The CDR3 consists of 17 residues. The V gene's germline CDR1 is SGHNT and CDR2 YYREEE (reference sequence). Deletions cut 0 bases from V and 4 bases from J, with 19 bases between. The CDR3 sequence is CASSLGTAGGLSTEAFF. The CDR3 region has the DNA TGTGCCAGCAGCTTGGGGACTGCGGGGGGTTTGAGCACTGAAGCTTTCTTT. The full variable domain, in which reference TRBV5-4 and TRBJ1-1 provide the parts outside the CDR3, is ETGVTQSPTHLIKTRGQQVTLRCSSQSGHNTVSWYQQALGQGPQFIFQYYREEENGRGNFPPRFSGLQFPNYSSELNVNALELDDSALYLCASSLGTAGGLSTEAFFGQGTRLTVV.

The V and J genes are TRBV5-1 and TRBJ2-7, with 10 bases lining up with TRBD1. The germline V gene encodes CDR1 SGHRS and CDR2 YFSETQ. This CDR3 has 16 residues. V lost 0 bases and J lost 3; bases outside the gene matches: 6. The CDR3 coding sequence is TGCGCCAGCAGCTTGGGACAGGGGGCTCCCTACTACGAGCAGTACTTC. This translates into CASSLGQGAPYYEQYF.

This chain connects TRBV7-2 to TRBJ2-7; D possibly corresponds to TRBD1 (6 bases). With 5 bases removed from V and 9 bases from J, the gap between germline ends came to 20 bases. Germline loops: CDR1 SGHTA, CDR2 FQGNSA. This CDR3 region has 14 residues. The CDR3 spells CASSLDRQPSLQYF. CDR3 nucleotide sequence: TGTGCCAGCAGCCTAGACAGGCAGCCCAGCCTGCAGTACTTC.

This clone turned up a few times. The chain uses TRBV10-3 and TRBJ2-7; TRBD1 matches at 12 bases. The germline gives CDR1 ENHRY, CDR2 SYGVKD. The trim removed 0 bases at V and 3 bases at J, leaving 3 bases unmatched. The length of the CDR3 is 16 residues. CDR3 nucleotide sequence: TGTGCCATCAGTGAGTCTGGGACAGGGGGCGGCTACGAGCAGTACTTC. It translates to CAISESGTGGGYEQYF.

The chain uses TRBV6-5 and TRBJ1-1, with 9 nucleotides matching TRBD1. V was clipped by 7 bases and J by 9 bases; unmatched bases: 9. Germline V gene sequence: CDR1 MNHEY, CDR2 SVGAGI. The length of the CDR3 is 13 residues. The CDR3 DNA reads TGTGCCAGCAACCGGGGACAGGGAGGCCAAGCTTTCTTT. As protein: CASNRGQGGQAFF.

This chain links TRBV9 with TRBJ2-5; 8 positions match TRBD2. The CDR3 is 15 amino acids. Losses at the gene ends were 4 bases for V and 2 bases for J; bases not matched to a gene: 7. CDR1 and CDR2 from the germline V gene are SGDLS and YYNGEE. CDR3 residues: CASSSTGGRQETQYF. In nucleotides, the CDR3 is TGTGCCAGCAGCTCCACGGGGGGGCGGCAAGAGACCCAGTACTTC.

This clone was detected a few times. As DNA, the CDR3 is TGCGCCAGCAGCCAAGGAAACAGGGGACGGTCCATGAACACTGAAGCTTTCTTT. It yields the protein CASSQGNRGRSMNTEAFF. The chain is built from TRBV4-3 and TRBJ1-1; 7 nucleotides line up with TRBD1. CDR1 and CDR2 (germline): LGHNA, YSLEER. This CDR3 contains 18 residues. The V segment lost 1 base and the J segment 0 bases; nucleotides outside the gene matches: 11.

V gene TRBV5-1 combines with J gene TRBJ1-2, with no clear D. CDR1 and CDR2 from the germline V gene are SGHRS and YFSETQ. There are 13 residues in the CDR3. Trimming stripped 0 bases from V and 7 bases from J, with 10 bases between. CDR3 bases: TGCGCCAGCAGCTTGGGGTTCGGGTCTGGCTACACCTTC. This translates into CASSLGFGSGYTF. Full variable domain (remainder filled in from reference TRBV5-1 and TRBJ1-2): KAGVTQTPRYLIKTRGQQVTLSCSPISGHRSVSWYQQTPGQGLQFLFEYFSETQRNKGNFPGRFSGRQFSNSRSEMNVSTLELGDSALYLCASSLGFGSGYTFGSGTRLTVV.

The gene calls are TRBV6-2 or TRBV6-3 and TRBJ2-5, with TRBD1 matching 9 bases. The CDR3 is 15 residues long. V shed 1 base and J 5 bases; nucleotides not matched to a gene: 5. Germline V CDR1 and CDR2: MNHEY, SVGEGT. The CDR3 coding sequence is TGTGCCAGCAGTTACTGGGGACAGGGAGGGGAGACCCAGTACTTC. This codes for CASSYWGQGGETQYF.

This chain's CDR3 is CAWRPALRNSPLHF. DNA for the CDR3: TGTGCCTGGAGGCCAGCTTTGAGGAATTCACCCCTCCACTTT. This chain links TRBV30 with TRBJ1-6, with D uncertain. There are 14 residues in the CDR3. Trimming pared 3 bases from V and 7 bases from J, leaving 13 bases between. Germline lookup yields CDR1 GTSNPN and CDR2 SVGIG (reference sequence).

This chain's CDR3 is CASSQDRGPALRFF. Written as DNA, the CDR3 is TGTGCCAGCAGCCAAGACAGGGGGCCGGCATTAAGGTTCTTC. The rearrangement uses TRBV11-2 and TRBJ2-1; 10 positions agree with TRBD1. V dropped 5 bases and J dropped 15; count of bases not matched to a gene: 13. Germline lookup yields CDR1 SGHAT and CDR2 FQNNGV. This CDR3 has 14 amino acids. Full variable domain (remainder filled in from reference TRBV11-2 and TRBJ2-1): EAGVAQSPRYKIIEKRQSVAFWCNPISGHATLYWYQQILGQGPKLLIQFQNNGVVDDSQLPKDRFSAERLKGVDSTLKIQPAKLEDSAVYLCASSQDRGPALRFFGPGTRLTVL.

This clone is a singleton in its sample. This chain joins TRBV18 and TRBJ1-2, with 7 bases lining up with TRBD1. Germline CDR1 KGHSH, CDR2 LQKENI. The CDR3 loop spans 16 amino acids. Losses at the gene ends were 1 base for V and 4 bases for J; bases not matched to a gene: 9. CDR3 amino acids: CASSPRTGDIVYGYTF. DNA of the CDR3: TGTGCCAGCTCACCACGTACAGGGGATATTGTCTATGGCTACACCTTC. Drawing the rest from reference TRBV18 and TRBJ1-2, the complete variable domain is NAGVMQNPRHLVRRRGQEARLRCSPMKGHSHVYWYRQLPEEGLKFMVYLQKENIIDESGMPKERFSAEFPKEGPSILRIQQVVRGDSAAYFCASSPRTGDIVYGYTFGSGTRLTVV.

The rearrangement joins TRBV21-1 to TRBJ1-3; no check of the table's D call, TRBD1, against the DNA was made. TRBV21-1 is reported as a pseudogene. CDR3 length equals 14 residues. The DNA of the CDR3 is TGTGCCAGCAACCACAGGGTCTCTGGAAACACCATATATTTT. This translates into CASNHRVSGNTIYF.

The CDR3 DNA reads as TGTGCCAGCAGCCAAGTTTGGACAGGGGGTTCCAATGAGCAGTTCTTC. This codes for CASSQVWTGGSNEQFF. The gene calls are TRBV16 and TRBJ2-1, with 10 bases identical to TRBD1. The CDR3 runs to 16 residues. Germline V gives CDR1 KGHSY, CDR2 FQNENV. The V and J ends lost 2 bases and 6 bases, in that order; junction bases with no gene match: 7.

The rearrangement links TRBV3-1 (or the pseudogene TRBV3-2) to TRBJ2-7, with 7 nucleotides matching TRBD1. The CDR3 covers 14 residues. Germline-derived CDR1 and CDR2 are LGHDT and YNNKEL (reference sequence). The junction had 4 bases not matched to a gene; V was cut back by 3 bases and J by 2 bases. The CDR3 nucleotides read TGTGCCAGCAGCCAGGGGGACAGCGCCTACGAGCAGTACTTC. Translated, it gives CASSQGDSAYEQYF.

The chain joins TRBV28 to TRBJ1-6; maybe TRBD1 (5 bases). Germline values: CDR1 MDHEN, CDR2 SYDVKM. Trimming removed 10 bases from V and 7 bases from J, with 8 bases in between. The length of the CDR3 is 11 residues. Here the CDR3 DNA reads TGTGCCACCACAGGAAATTCACCCCTCCACTTT. Translating gives CATTGNSPLHF.

The chain carries TRBV30 and TRBJ1-1; D is uncertain. The germline gives CDR1 GTSNPN, CDR2 SVGIG (reference sequence). Trimming cost V 0 bases and J 6 bases, with 8 bases left between them. This CDR3 is built from 12 residues. The CDR3 is CAWSVSAAEAFF. The DNA for the CDR3 is TGTGCCTGGAGTGTGTCGGCGGCTGAAGCTTTCTTT.

The CDR3 sequence: CASSLEPGVGQPQHF. In DNA, the CDR3 is TGCGCCAGCAGCTTGGAACCCGGGGTAGGGCAGCCCCAGCATTTT. The rearrangement links TRBV5-1 to TRBJ1-5; D is undetermined. The V end was cut by 0 bases, the J end by 7 bases, with 14 bases between. CDR3 size: 15 residues. Germline V lookup: CDR1 SGHRS, CDR2 YFSETQ.